This TCR beta chain was observed in a study of shared clonotypes between healthy human individuals. Study outcomes and limitations: Among donors, clonotype sharing was expected to be affected by sequencing depth. Larger richness was generally estimated for naive than memory subsets. Four donors shared approximately 5% of their naive CD4 clonotypes.

The method was immunoSEQ multiplex PCR; TCRdb's version includes in-frame clones alone and lacks a portion of them. The sample lists under 1,100,000 clones; around three quarters were seen once. Caucasian adults residing in Nashville, Tennessee made up all the donors. As to this clone: The antigen is unknown.

V lost 5 bases and J lost 6, with 11 bases in between. The CDR3 runs 13 residues. CDR1 and CDR2 from the germline V gene are MNHEY and SMNVEV (reference sequence). The source material was memory CD4+ T cells from PBMCs. Subset noted: CD45RA-negative fraction. The gene calls are TRBV27 and TRBJ2-1; no definite D call. The TCR comes from a young man in good health. Some clones in this sample may be carry-over from other donors' samples. CDR3: CASSPFDLNEQFF. CDR3 in DNA: TGTGCCAGCAGTCCTTTCGACCTCAATGAGCAGTTCTTC.